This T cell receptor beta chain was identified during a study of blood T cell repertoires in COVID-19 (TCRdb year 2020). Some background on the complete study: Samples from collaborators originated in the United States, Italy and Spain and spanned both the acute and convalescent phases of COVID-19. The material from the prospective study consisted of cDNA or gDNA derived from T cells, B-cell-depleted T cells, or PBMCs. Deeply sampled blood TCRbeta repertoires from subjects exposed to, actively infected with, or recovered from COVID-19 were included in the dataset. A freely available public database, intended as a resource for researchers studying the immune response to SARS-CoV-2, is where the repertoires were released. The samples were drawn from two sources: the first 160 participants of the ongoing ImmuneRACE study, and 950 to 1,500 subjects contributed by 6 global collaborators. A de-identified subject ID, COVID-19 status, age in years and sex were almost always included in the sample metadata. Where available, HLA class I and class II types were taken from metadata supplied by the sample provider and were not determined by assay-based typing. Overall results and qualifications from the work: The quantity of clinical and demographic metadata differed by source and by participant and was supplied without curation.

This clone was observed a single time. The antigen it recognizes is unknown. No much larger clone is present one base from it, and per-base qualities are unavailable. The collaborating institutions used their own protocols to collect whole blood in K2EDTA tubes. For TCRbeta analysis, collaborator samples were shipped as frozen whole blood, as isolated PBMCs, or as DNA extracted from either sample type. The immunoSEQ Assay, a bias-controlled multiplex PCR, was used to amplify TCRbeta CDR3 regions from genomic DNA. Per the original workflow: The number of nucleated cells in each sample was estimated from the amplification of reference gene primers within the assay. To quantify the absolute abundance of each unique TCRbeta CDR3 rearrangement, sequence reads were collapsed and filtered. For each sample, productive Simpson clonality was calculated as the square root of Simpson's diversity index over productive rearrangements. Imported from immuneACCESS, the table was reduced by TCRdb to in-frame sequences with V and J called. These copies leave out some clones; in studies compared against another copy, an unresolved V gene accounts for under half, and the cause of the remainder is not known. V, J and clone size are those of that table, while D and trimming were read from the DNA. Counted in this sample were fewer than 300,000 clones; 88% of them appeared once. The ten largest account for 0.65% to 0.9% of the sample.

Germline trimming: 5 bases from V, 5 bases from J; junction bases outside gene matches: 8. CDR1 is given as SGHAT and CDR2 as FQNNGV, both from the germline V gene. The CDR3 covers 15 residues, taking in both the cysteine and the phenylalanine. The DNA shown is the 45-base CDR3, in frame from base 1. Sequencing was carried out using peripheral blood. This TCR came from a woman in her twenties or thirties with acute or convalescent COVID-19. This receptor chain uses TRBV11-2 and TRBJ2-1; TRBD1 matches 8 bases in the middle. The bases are TGTGCCAGCAGCGTCGGGACAGGTAACCACAATGAGCAGTTCTTC. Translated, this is CASSVGTGNHNEQFF.